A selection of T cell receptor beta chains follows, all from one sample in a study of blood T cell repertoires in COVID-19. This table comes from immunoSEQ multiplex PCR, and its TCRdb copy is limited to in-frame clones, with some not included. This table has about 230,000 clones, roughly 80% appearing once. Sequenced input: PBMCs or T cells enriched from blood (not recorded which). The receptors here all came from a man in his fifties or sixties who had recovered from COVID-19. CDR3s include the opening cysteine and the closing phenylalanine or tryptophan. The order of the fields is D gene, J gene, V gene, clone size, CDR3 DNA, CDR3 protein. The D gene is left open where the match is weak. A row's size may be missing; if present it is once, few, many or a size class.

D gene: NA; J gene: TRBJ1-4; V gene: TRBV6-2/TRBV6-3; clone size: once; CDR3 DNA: TGTGCCAGCAGTTACGCGGGGGCTAATGAAAAACTGTTTTTT; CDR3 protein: CASSYAGANEKLFF
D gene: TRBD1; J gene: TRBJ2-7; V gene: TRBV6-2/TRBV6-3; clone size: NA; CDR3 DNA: TGTGCCAGCAGTTCGGGACAGGTTGTTGTTGGCGAGCAGTACTTC; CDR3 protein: CASSSGQVVVGEQYF
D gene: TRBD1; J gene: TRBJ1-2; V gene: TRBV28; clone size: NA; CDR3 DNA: TGTGCCAGCAGTTTACAGGGGGCAGGTGGCTACACCTTC; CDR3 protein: CASSLQGAGGYTF
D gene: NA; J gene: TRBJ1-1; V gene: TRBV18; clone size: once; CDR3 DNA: TGTGCCAGCTCACCCCTAATGAACACTGAAGCTTTCTTT; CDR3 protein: CASSPLMNTEAFF
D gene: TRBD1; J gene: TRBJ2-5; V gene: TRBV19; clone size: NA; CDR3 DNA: TGTGCCAGTAGTATCGGCAGGGGGCTCCAAGAGACCCAGTACTTC; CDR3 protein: CASSIGRGLQETQYF
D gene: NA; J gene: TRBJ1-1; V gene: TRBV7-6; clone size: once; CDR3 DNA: TGTGCCGGGGGGAGTCCTGAAGCTTTCTTT; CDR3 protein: CAGGSPEAFF
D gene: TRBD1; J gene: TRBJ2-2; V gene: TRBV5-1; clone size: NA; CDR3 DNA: TGCGCCAGCAGCCCCCCGGGACAGGGGAACACCGGGGAGCTGTTTTTT; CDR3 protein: CASSPPGQGNTGELFF
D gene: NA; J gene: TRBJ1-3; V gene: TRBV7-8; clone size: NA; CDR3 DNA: TGTGCCAGCAGCTTATTCGCGGACTTCTTTTCTGGAAACACCATATATTTT; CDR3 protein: CASSLFADFFSGNTIYF
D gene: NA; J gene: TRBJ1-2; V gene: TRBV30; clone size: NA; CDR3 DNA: TGTGCCTGGCCACGTCCTACGGACAGAAACTATGGCTACACCTTC; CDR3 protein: CAWPRPTDRNYGYTF
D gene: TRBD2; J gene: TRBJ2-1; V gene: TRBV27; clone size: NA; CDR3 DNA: TGTGCCAGCAGTATAACTAGCGCCACTGAGCAGTTCTTC; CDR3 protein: CASSITSATEQFF
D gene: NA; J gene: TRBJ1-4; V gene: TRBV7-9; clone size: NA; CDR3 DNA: TGTGCCCTCCCCCTGGGAGGGGGAGAAGAGGAAAAACTGTTTTTT; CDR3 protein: CALPLGGGEEEKLFF
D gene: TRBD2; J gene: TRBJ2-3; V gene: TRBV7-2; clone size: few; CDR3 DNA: TGTGCCAGTGAAGCGGGGGGGCTCACAGATACGCAGTATTTT; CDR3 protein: CASEAGGLTDTQYF
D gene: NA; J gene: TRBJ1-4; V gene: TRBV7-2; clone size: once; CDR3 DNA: TGTGCCAGCAGCTTTGACAGCTATGCATCCGGAAAACTGTTTTTT; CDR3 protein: CASSFDSYASGKLFF